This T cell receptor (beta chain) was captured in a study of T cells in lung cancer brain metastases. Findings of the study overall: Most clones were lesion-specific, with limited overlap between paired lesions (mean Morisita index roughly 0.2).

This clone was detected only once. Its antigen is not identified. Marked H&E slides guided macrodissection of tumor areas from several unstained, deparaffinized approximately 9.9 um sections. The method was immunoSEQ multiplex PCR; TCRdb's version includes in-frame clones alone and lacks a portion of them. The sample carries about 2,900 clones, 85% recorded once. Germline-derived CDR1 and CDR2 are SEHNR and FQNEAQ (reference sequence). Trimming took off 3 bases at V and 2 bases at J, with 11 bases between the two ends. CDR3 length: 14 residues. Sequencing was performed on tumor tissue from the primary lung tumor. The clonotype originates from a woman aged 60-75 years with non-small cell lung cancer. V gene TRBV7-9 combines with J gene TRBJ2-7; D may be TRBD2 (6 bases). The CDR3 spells CASSFGGITYEQYF. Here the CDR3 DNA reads TGTGCCAGCAGCTTTGGCGGGATAACCTACGAGCAGTACTTC.